A single sample gave rise to the 26 T cell receptor beta chains below, sequenced in a study of technical replicates of blood from a few donors. TCRdb's table, derived via immunoSEQ multiplex PCR, lists solely in-frame clones and lacks some. The sample consists of some 64,000 clones, approximately 97% of them appearing once. Sequencing used T cells isolated from PBMCs. The source is a human donor in good health.

This clone was counted between two and nine times. V and J are TRBV10-1 and TRBJ1-6; D unresolved. The V end was cut by 4 bases, the J end by 10 bases, with 11 bases between. Germline V CDR1 and CDR2: WNHNN, SYGVQD (reference sequence). This CDR3 region has 13 residues. The CDR3 sequence: CASSARGESPLHF. In nucleotides, the CDR3 is TGCGCCAGCAGTGCCCGGGGTGAGTCACCCCTCCACTTT.

The chain joins TRBV7-2 to TRBJ2-7; D is unclear. Germline values: CDR1 SGHTA, CDR2 FQGNSA. Trimming removed 5 bases at V and 3 bases at J, with 17 bases between. The CDR3 spans 15 residues. CDR3 DNA sequence: TGTGCCAGCAGCCCCGTTGCAGGCGCGTACTACGAGCAGTACTTC. Translated: CASSPVAGAYYEQYF. Full variable domain (remainder filled in from reference TRBV7-2 and TRBJ2-7): GAGVSQSPSNKVTEKGKDVELRCDPISGHTALYWYRQSLGQGLEFLIYFQGNSAPDKSGLPSDRFSAERTGGSVSTLTIQRTQQEDSAVYLCASSPVAGAYYEQYFGPGTRLTVT.

V and J are TRBV6-5 and TRBJ2-7; the match to TRBD1 covers 11 bases. J was trimmed by 9 bases and V by 5 bases; bases with no gene match: 12. Germline V gene lookup returns CDR1 MNHEY and CDR2 SVGAGI. The CDR3 spans 15 residues. CDR3 protein: CASSLRTGGLTGQYF. Here the CDR3 DNA reads TGTGCCAGCAGTCTCCGGACAGGGGGCTTGACTGGGCAGTACTTC.

The rearrangement uses TRBV30 and TRBJ2-1; 9 bases match TRBD2. The CDR3 totals 16 residues. With 0 bases clipped from V and 4 bases from J, the junction kept 7 bases outside the gene matches. Per the germline V gene, CDR1 is GTSNPN and CDR2 is SVGIG (reference sequence). CDR3 sequence reads: CAWSVPPLAGYNEQFF. The CDR3, as DNA: TGTGCCTGGAGTGTACCCCCCCTAGCGGGGTACAATGAGCAGTTCTTC.

V gene TRBV5-4 combines with J gene TRBJ2-5, with D perhaps TRBD1 (6 bases). Germline CDR1 SGHNT, CDR2 YYREEE (reference sequence). The ends were cut back, 5 bases at V and 5 bases at J, with 13 bases in the middle. The CDR3 sequence is 13 residues long. The CDR3 region has the DNA TGTGCCAGCAGTCTTTGGGGGCGGGAGACCCAGTACTTC. It yields the protein CASSLWGRETQYF. Full variable domain (rest looked up from reference TRBV5-4 and TRBJ2-5): ETGVTQSPTHLIKTRGQQVTLRCSSQSGHNTVSWYQQALGQGPQFIFQYYREEENGRGNFPPRFSGLQFPNYSSELNVNALELDDSALYLCASSLWGRETQYFGPGTRLLVL.

This clone was seen a single time. The J gene is TRBJ2-7, the V gene TRBV4-2; TRBD2 matches 8 bases. Germline CDR1 LGHNA, CDR2 YNFKEQ. CDR3 length: 16 residues. After removal of 2 bases from V and 2 bases from J, the junction contained 8 bases not matched to a gene. Written as DNA, the CDR3 is TGTGCCAGCAGCCAACTTGGCGGGAGGCTTGCCTACGAGCAGTACTTC. Residues: CASSQLGGRLAYEQYF.

The V call is TRBV9, the J call TRBJ2-7; 11 nucleotides line up with TRBD2. Germline V gives CDR1 SGDLS, CDR2 YYNGEE. The V gene end was trimmed by 0 bases and the J gene end by 6 bases; junction bases not matched to a gene: 5. The CDR3 consists of 15 residues. This CDR3 reads CASSVDTSGRIEQYF. The CDR3 DNA reads TGTGCCAGCAGCGTAGACACTAGCGGGAGAATCGAGCAGTACTTC.

This rearrangement joins TRBV19 to TRBJ2-7; tentative D call: TRBD1 (5 bases). V lost 5 bases and J 3 bases, leaving 20 bases between the germline ends. This CDR3 has 16 residues. Germline assignment: CDR1 LNHDA and CDR2 SQIVND (reference sequence). The CDR3 DNA reads TGTGCCAGTAGTCCTCTGGGGCAGGGCCAGAGCTACGAGCAGTACTTC. It translates to CASSPLGQGQSYEQYF. The complete variable domain, with remaining parts taken from reference TRBV19 and TRBJ2-7, reads DGGITQSPKYLFRKEGQNVTLSCEQNLNHDAMYWYRQDPGQGLRLIYYSQIVNDFQKGDIAEGYSVSREKKESFPLTVTSAQKNPTAFYLCASSPLGQGQSYEQYFGPGTRLTVT.

This chain uses TRBV5-1 with TRBJ2-7, with 7 bases lining up with TRBD2. V gave up 0 bases and J gave up 2 bases; unmatched junction bases: 5. Germline values: CDR1 SGHRS, CDR2 YFSETQ. This CDR3 comprises 15 residues. The CDR3 nucleotides are TGCGCCAGCAGCTTGGCGCGAGCGGGGACCTACGAGCAGTACTTC. This encodes CASSLARAGTYEQYF.

The chain carries TRBV5-1 and TRBJ2-7, with 12 bases identical to TRBD2. This CDR3 is 18 amino acids long. V trimming: 3 bases; J trimming: 0 bases; junction bases outside the gene matches: 10. Per the germline V gene, CDR1 is SGHRS and CDR2 is YFSETQ. The CDR3 region has the DNA TGCGCCAGCAGCTACCAACCCGGACTAGCGGGACACTCCTACGAGCAGTACTTC. Protein product: CASSYQPGLAGHSYEQYF.

CDR3 protein: CASSLGGAITDTQYF. The DNA of the CDR3 is TGCGCCAGCAGCTTGGGCGGGGCTATCACAGATACGCAGTATTTT. The rearrangement joins TRBV5-1 to TRBJ2-3, with D possibly TRBD2 on 6 matching bases. CDR3 size: 15 residues. The germline V gene has CDR1 SGHRS and CDR2 YFSETQ. V was clipped by 0 bases and J by 2 bases, with 10 bases between them.

This chain joins TRBV4-1 and TRBJ2-1; 9 bases map to TRBD2. V lost 4 bases to trimming and J lost 1 base; unmatched junction nucleotides: 11. Germline assignment: CDR1 MGHRA and CDR2 YSYEKL. The CDR3 has 18 amino acids. CDR3 loop: CASSRGRASGASYNEQFF. CDR3 bases: TGCGCCAGCAGCCGGGGGCGGGCTAGCGGGGCTTCCTACAATGAGCAGTTCTTC.

V is TRBV9 and J is TRBJ2-1, with 9 positions matching TRBD2. CDR3 size: 17 residues. CDR1 and CDR2 (germline): SGDLS, YYNGEE. The ends lost 5 bases at V and 4 bases at J; junction bases unmatched: 13. CDR3: CASSGSTLAGDYNEQFF. In nucleotides, the CDR3 is TGTGCCAGCAGTGGATCGACCTTAGCGGGGGATTACAATGAGCAGTTCTTC. Complete variable domain (other parts from reference TRBV9 and TRBJ2-1): DSGVTQTPKHLITATGQRVTLRCSPRSGDLSVYWYQQSLDQGLQFLIQYYNGEERAKGNILERFSAQQFPDLHSELNLSSLELGDSALYFCASSGSTLAGDYNEQFFGPGTRLTVL.

The chain employs TRBV2 and TRBJ2-2, with D possibly TRBD2 on 6 matching bases. This CDR3 has 14 residues. Between the trimmed V and J ends, which lost 5 bases and 1 base, there was a span of 8 bases. Germline V gives CDR1 SNHLY, CDR2 FYNNEI. The CDR3: CASSTSQNTGELFF. For the CDR3, the DNA is TGTGCCAGCAGTACTAGCCAGAACACCGGGGAGCTGTTTTTT.

CDR3 residues: CASSPLRGGGFEQYF. The CDR3 DNA follows: TGTGCCAGCTCACCTCTCAGGGGAGGGGGTTTTGAGCAGTACTTC. This chain joins TRBV18 and TRBJ2-7, with a tentative D call TRBD2 (7 bases). Trimming cost V 3 bases and J 7 bases, with 19 bases left between them. There are 15 residues in the CDR3. Germline CDR1 and CDR2: KGHSH and LQKENI.

This clone appeared once. The V gene is TRBV2, the J gene TRBJ1-4; D call uncertain. V lost 6 bases and J lost 0, with 17 bases in between. Germline V gene data show CDR1 as SNHLY and CDR2 as FYNNEI. The CDR3 spans 17 residues. The DNA for the CDR3 is TGTGCCAGCAGCCCAAACCCGAGTAGAACAACTAATGAAAAACTGTTTTTT. It yields the protein CASSPNPSRTTNEKLFF.

The rearrangement joins TRBV5-1 to TRBJ2-3; D remains unclear. Germline V gene lookup returns CDR1 SGHRS and CDR2 YFSETQ. Trimming removed 1 base at V and 1 base at J, with 4 bases between. This CDR3 region has 13 residues. The DNA of the CDR3 is TGCGCCAGCAGCTTGCAGGGCACAGATACGCAGTATTTT. It is translated as CASSLQGTDTQYF.

The CDR3 protein is CASSEPGLKAFF. In DNA, the CDR3 is TGTGCCAGCAGTGAGCCAGGGCTAAAGGCTTTCTTT. V gene TRBV6-1 combines with J gene TRBJ1-1; TRBD1 is a possible D gene (5 bases). V lost 3 bases to trimming and J lost 11 bases, with 13 bases between them. Germline CDR1 MNHNS, CDR2 SASEGT. The CDR3 consists of 12 residues.

This clone was detected only once. This chain joins TRBV5-1 and TRBJ2-7; 7 nucleotides agree with TRBD2. Trimming took 2 bases from V and 0 from J; bases not matched to a gene: 5. CDR3 length equals 15 residues. In germline, CDR1 is SGHRS, CDR2 YFSETQ. Here the CDR3 DNA reads TGCGCCAGCAGCTTAGGAGCGGGAAGCTCCTACGAGCAGTACTTC. This codes for CASSLGAGSSYEQYF.

This chain uses TRBV5-1 with TRBJ2-7, with D possibly being TRBD2 (6 bases). The germline V gene encodes CDR1 SGHRS and CDR2 YFSETQ. The CDR3 is 15 residues long. V was shortened by 0 bases and J by 2 bases, with 12 bases between the two germline ends. CDR3 DNA sequence: TGCGCCAGCAGCTTGGGCCCTAGCGTAGCCTACGAGCAGTACTTC. Translation: CASSLGPSVAYEQYF.

The rearrangement joins TRBV5-1 to TRBJ2-7, with a possible D match to TRBD1 (6 bases). Trimming stripped 0 bases from V and 5 bases from J, with 12 bases between. The germline V gene encodes CDR1 SGHRS and CDR2 YFSETQ. This CDR3 contains 14 residues. In DNA form, the CDR3 reads TGCGCCAGCAGCTTGGACAGGGAAGGCAACGAGCAGTACTTC. This gives the protein CASSLDREGNEQYF. Using reference TRBV5-1 and TRBJ2-7 for the parts outside the CDR3, the full variable domain is KAGVTQTPRYLIKTRGQQVTLSCSPISGHRSVSWYQQTPGQGLQFLFEYFSETQRNKGNFPGRFSGRQFSNSRSEMNVSTLELGDSALYLCASSLDREGNEQYFGPGTRLTVT.

The V call is TRBV11-3, the J call TRBJ1-1; 8 bases align to TRBD1. This CDR3 is 16 amino acids long. Trimming removed 5 bases from V and 0 bases from J; junction bases left unmatched: 8. CDR1 and CDR2 (germline): SGHNT, YENEEA. The CDR3 nucleotides read TGTGCCAGCAGCCAATGGACAGGGATCATGAACACTGAAGCTTTCTTT. Protein product: CASSQWTGIMNTEAFF.

CDR3: CASSVRTSGNQGGETQYF. DNA of the CDR3: TGTGCCAGCAGCGTACGGACTAGCGGCAACCAGGGGGGAGAGACCCAGTACTTC. The gene calls are TRBV7-2 and TRBJ2-5, with 10 bases matching TRBD2. The germline V gene has CDR1 SGHTA and CDR2 FQGNSA. CDR3 length equals 18 residues. V was pared by 5 bases and J by 4 bases, with 16 bases of the junction left unmatched.

The chain combines TRBV25-1 with TRBJ2-1, with a tentative D call TRBD1 (6 bases). The CDR3 length is 18 residues. The germline V gene encodes CDR1 MGHDK and CDR2 SYGVNS. V lost 4 bases and J lost 3, with 22 bases in between. DNA of the CDR3: TGTGCCAGCAGTGGAACATCCTCGGGACAACGCCTCTACAATGAGCAGTTCTTC. Protein: CASSGTSSGQRLYNEQFF.

This rearrangement joins TRBV6-4 to TRBJ2-1; tentatively, D is TRBD2 (5 bases). The ends were cut back, 0 bases at V and 8 bases at J, with 23 bases in the middle. CDR1 is MRHNA, CDR2 SNTAGT, per germline. The CDR3 spans 18 residues. This chain's CDR3 is CASSDSISALRTGHEQFF. The CDR3, as DNA: TGTGCCAGCAGTGACTCTATATCAGCCTTGAGGACTGGTCATGAGCAGTTCTTC.

J is TRBJ2-1 and V is TRBV28; D is undetermined. V gave up 4 bases and J gave up 8 bases, with 12 bases separating them. Germline CDR1 reads MDHEN; CDR2 reads SYDVKM. The CDR3 has 13 amino acids. CDR3: CASSSRWWHEQFF. The CDR3 DNA reads TGTGCCAGCAGTTCCCGTTGGTGGCATGAGCAGTTCTTC.